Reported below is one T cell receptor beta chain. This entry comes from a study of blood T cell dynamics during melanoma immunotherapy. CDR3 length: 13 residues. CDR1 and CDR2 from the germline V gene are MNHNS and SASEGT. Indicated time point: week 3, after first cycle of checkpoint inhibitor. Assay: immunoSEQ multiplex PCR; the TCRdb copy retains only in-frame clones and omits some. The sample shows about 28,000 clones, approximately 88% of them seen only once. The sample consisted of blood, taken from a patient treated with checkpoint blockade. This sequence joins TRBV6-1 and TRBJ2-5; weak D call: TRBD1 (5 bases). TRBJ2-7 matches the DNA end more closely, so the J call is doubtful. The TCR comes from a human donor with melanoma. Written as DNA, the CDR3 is TGTGCCAGCAACCCGGACATACAAGTCGAGCAGTACTTC. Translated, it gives CASNPDIQVEQYF.